A single sample is the source of the 14 T cell receptor beta chains below, sequenced in a study of blood T cell repertoires in COVID-19. TCRdb's table, derived via immunoSEQ multiplex PCR, lists solely in-frame clones and lacks some. Of a few hundred thousand clones listed, 75% to 90% are singletons. Sequencing was performed on PBMCs or T cells enriched from blood (not recorded which). The source of these receptors is a woman between 40 and 50 years old who had recovered from COVID-19.

The chain carries TRBV11-2 and TRBJ2-1; D uncertain. The germline V gene encodes CDR1 SGHAT and CDR2 FQNNGV. The CDR3 runs to 15 residues. Trimming cost V 0 bases and J 0 bases, with 6 bases left between them. The CDR3 is CASSLERSSYNEQFF. The CDR3 DNA reads TGTGCCAGCAGCTTAGAGAGAAGCTCCTACAATGAGCAGTTCTTC.

V is TRBV7-2 and J is TRBJ2-7; TRBD2 matches at 10 bases. V lost 5 bases, J lost 4 bases, and 8 bases stayed unmatched. CDR3 length equals 15 residues. The germline V gene has CDR1 SGHTA and CDR2 FQGNSA. CDR3 in DNA: TGTGCCAGCAGCCCCGCTAGCGGGAGTGGGTACGAGCAGTACTTC. Protein product: CASSPASGSGYEQYF.

The rearrangement links TRBV12-3 or TRBV12-4 to TRBJ1-3; D gene unclear. This CDR3 has 12 amino acids. V was clipped by 2 bases and J by 5 bases, with 4 bases between them. DNA of the CDR3: TGTGCCAGCAGTTTAATAAGAAACACCATATATTTT. Translating it yields CASSLIRNTIYF.

The chain is built from TRBV27 and TRBJ2-3; TRBD2 agrees at 8 bases. With 10 bases clipped from V and 0 bases from J, the junction kept 9 bases outside the gene matches. Germline V gene lookup returns CDR1 MNHEY and CDR2 SMNVEV (reference sequence). The CDR3 is made up of 15 amino acids. The CDR3 sequence: CATSRGGGSTDTQYF. CDR3 sequence (DNA): TGTGCCACTTCGAGGGGCGGGGGGAGCACAGATACGCAGTATTTT.

This clone was counted once. The chain has TRBV7-8 and TRBJ2-3; 8 bases align to TRBD2. Looked up from germline, CDR1 is SGHVS and CDR2 is FQNEAQ. This CDR3 is built from 17 residues. With 3 bases clipped from V and 3 bases from J, the junction kept 11 bases outside the gene matches. The CDR3 coding sequence is TGTGCCAGCAGCTTCCCTGGACCGGGGGGGCAAACAGATACGCAGTATTTT. Its translation is CASSFPGPGGQTDTQYF.

V is TRBV5-6 and J is TRBJ1-6; no clear D gene. The CDR3 consists of 15 residues. V lost 2 bases and J lost 7, with 13 bases in between. From germline, CDR1 is SGHDT and CDR2 YYEEEE. CDR3 nucleotides: TGTGCCAGCAGCTTAGAAGCTCGCTTGAATTCACCCCTCCACTTT. This gives the protein CASSLEARLNSPLHF. The full variable domain, its missing parts supplied by reference TRBV5-6 and TRBJ1-6, is DAGVTQSPTHLIKTRGQQVTLRCSPKSGHDTVSWYQQALGQGPQFIFQYYEEEERQRGNFPDRFSGHQFPNYSSELNVNALLLGDSALYLCASSLEARLNSPLHFGNGTRLTVT.

The chain is built from TRBV28 and TRBJ2-5, with 10 nucleotides matching TRBD1. The CDR3 totals 15 residues. Germline V gene lookup returns CDR1 MDHEN and CDR2 SYDVKM. The J segment lost 3 bases and the V segment lost 4 bases, leaving 5 bases of the junction unmatched. The CDR3 DNA sequence: TGTGCCAGCAGTTCTCCGGGACAGGGGAAAGAGACCCAGTACTTC. Encoded protein: CASSSPGQGKETQYF.

The chain uses TRBV27 and TRBJ1-1, with D unclear. The CDR3 has 15 residues. Germline V lookup: CDR1 MNHEY, CDR2 SMNVEV (reference sequence). Trimming pared 4 bases from V and 8 bases from J, leaving 20 bases between. The CDR3 reads CASSSGSGEPREAFF. CDR3 nucleotide sequence: TGTGCCAGCAGTTCGGGGTCGGGAGAGCCCCGGGAAGCTTTCTTT.

The chain employs TRBV10-2 and TRBJ2-7; 10 nucleotides align to TRBD2. V lost 7 bases to trimming and J lost 2 bases; unmatched junction nucleotides: 2. The CDR3 has 13 amino acids. CDR1 and CDR2 (germline): WSHSY, SAAADI. The CDR3 DNA follows: TGCGCCAGCAAACTAGCGGGGACCTACGAGCAGTACTTC. Translating it yields CASKLAGTYEQYF.

The chain has TRBV7-9 and TRBJ2-7; D is undetermined. Looked up from germline, CDR1 is SEHNR and CDR2 is FQNEAQ (reference sequence). The CDR3 sequence is 13 residues long. V was pared by 2 bases and J by 2 bases, with 7 bases between. The CDR3 nucleotides are TGTGCCAGCAGCTTACGCGTTACCTACGAGCAGTACTTC. It yields the protein CASSLRVTYEQYF.

The chain joins TRBV5-4 to TRBJ2-4, with 9 bases that match TRBD1. The CDR3 consists of 14 residues. V lost 4 bases to trimming and J lost 4 bases; unmatched junction nucleotides: 3. Germline CDR1 is SGHNT and CDR2 is YYREEE (reference sequence). CDR3 region: CASSAQGAKNIQYF. CDR3 coding DNA: TGTGCCAGCAGCGCACAGGGGGCTAAAAACATTCAGTACTTC.

V is TRBV12-5 and J is TRBJ2-3, with 7 bases fitting TRBD1. Germline values: CDR1 LGHNT, CDR2 FRNRAP. Unmatched junction bases numbered 5, after V lost 6 bases and J lost 2 bases. The length of the CDR3 is 14 residues. The CDR3 region is CASGTGATTDTQYF. The DNA for the CDR3 is TGTGCTAGTGGCACAGGGGCGACCACAGATACGCAGTATTTT.

This clone was seen more than once but under ten times. This chain uses TRBV5-1 with TRBJ2-2, with D hard to call. The CDR3 has 13 amino acids. Between the trimmed V and J ends, which lost 6 bases and 1 base, there was a span of 7 bases. Germline loops: CDR1 SGHRS, CDR2 YFSETQ. CDR3 DNA sequence: TGCGCCAGCACTTCCGGGAACACCGGGGAGCTGTTTTTT. It translates to CASTSGNTGELFF. The complete variable domain, with remaining parts taken from reference TRBV5-1 and TRBJ2-2, reads KAGVTQTPRYLIKTRGQQVTLSCSPISGHRSVSWYQQTPGQGLQFLFEYFSETQRNKGNFPGRFSGRQFSNSRSEMNVSTLELGDSALYLCASTSGNTGELFFGEGSRLTVL.

This clone has only one observation. V is TRBV7-8 and J is TRBJ1-6; 7 bases agree with TRBD1. Germline V lookup: CDR1 SGHVS, CDR2 FQNEAQ. The CDR3 is 14 amino acids. The ends lost 4 bases at V and 6 bases at J; junction bases unmatched: 3. Written as DNA, the CDR3 is TGTGCCAGCAGCTCCGACAGGGCTAATTCACCCCTCCACTTT. It encodes CASSSDRANSPLHF.